This T cell receptor (beta chain) was found in a study of shared clonotypes between healthy human individuals. Turning to the study itself: Researchers assigned three CD4 naive, three CD4 memory, two CD8 naive and one CD8 memory plate to each donor. Study-level results: Generally, naive subsets came out with larger estimated richness than memory subsets.

The J segment lost 4 bases and the V segment lost 6 bases, leaving 11 bases of the junction unmatched. CDR3 length: 15 residues. Per the germline V gene, CDR1 is LNHDA and CDR2 is SQIVND (reference sequence). The protocol was immunoSEQ multiplex PCR, while the TCRdb copy is restricted to in-frame clones and leaves out a portion. The sample contains 2 million to 2.5 million clones, 90% to 95% of which appear only once. On this clone: No antigen is known for it.

This clonotype was obtained from a young man in good health. Some clones in this sample may be carry-over from other donors' samples. Material: naive CD4+ T cells from PBMCs. Indicated subset: CD45RA+ positively selected. The chain combines TRBV19 with TRBJ1-2; 7 nucleotides match TRBD1. The CDR3 nucleotides are TGTGCCAGTAGCGCCCGACAGGGTAGGGGCTATGGCTACACCTTC. Translating gives CASSARQGRGYGYTF.